The 3 T cell receptor beta chains below come from one sample, sequenced in a study of tissue T cells after allogeneic stem cell transplantation. Time point indicated: mouse harvest day 14 after allogeneic transplant. Mouse grafts combined 10^7 T-cell-depleted bone marrow cells with 10^6 splenic CD5+ T cells. TCRdb keeps only in-frame clones here, not all; method: immunoSEQ multiplex PCR. The table lists around 2,000 clones, around half of them singletons. What was sequenced was lymph node tissue. All receptors derive from a female BALB/c mouse given C57BL/6 T cells with graft-versus-host disease after an allogeneic hematopoietic cell transplant.

Worth noting for this clone: The gene names here belong to mouse. The CDR3 loop is CASSLGANTEVFF. The CDR3 DNA, read in part, is TGTGCCAGCAGTCTGGGGGCAAACACAGAAGTCTTC. The V gene is TRBV26, the J gene TRBJ1-1; no definite D call. The observed sequence ends 1 residue before the CDR3 terminus, with the missing tail filled in from the germline J gene. This CDR3 comprises 13 residues. The V end was cut by 2 bases, the J end by 0 bases, with 4 bases between. Germline V gives CDR1 KGHPV, CDR2 FQNQEV (reference sequence).

With regard to this clone: Gene names are mouse gene names. The CDR3 goes on 1 residue after the read ends, and that part is filled in from the germline J gene. The J gene is TRBJ2-5, the V gene TRBV13-3; 9 nucleotides line up with TRBD1. This CDR3 region has 12 residues. V dropped 7 bases and J dropped 6; count of bases not matched to a gene: 3. CDR1 is NNHDY and CDR2 is SYVADS in the germline V gene. Incomplete CDR3 DNA: TGTGCCAGCGGGGACAGGGACGACACCCAGTAC. Protein product: CASGDRDDTQY. In full, the CDR3 reads CASGDRDDTQYF.

As to this clone: Gene names are the mouse ones. Read data end 1 residue before the CDR3 end; the end is taken from the germline J gene. V gene TRBV13-2 combines with J gene TRBJ2-3; D is uncertain. Germline V CDR1 and CDR2: NNHNN, SYGAGS (reference sequence). The CDR3 is 12 residues long. V shed 0 bases and J shed 3 bases, with 2 bases lying between them. Partial CDR3 DNA: TGTGCCAGCGGTGATGGGGCAGAAACGCTGTAT. Translation gives CASGDGAETLY. The full CDR3 protein is CASGDGAETLYF.